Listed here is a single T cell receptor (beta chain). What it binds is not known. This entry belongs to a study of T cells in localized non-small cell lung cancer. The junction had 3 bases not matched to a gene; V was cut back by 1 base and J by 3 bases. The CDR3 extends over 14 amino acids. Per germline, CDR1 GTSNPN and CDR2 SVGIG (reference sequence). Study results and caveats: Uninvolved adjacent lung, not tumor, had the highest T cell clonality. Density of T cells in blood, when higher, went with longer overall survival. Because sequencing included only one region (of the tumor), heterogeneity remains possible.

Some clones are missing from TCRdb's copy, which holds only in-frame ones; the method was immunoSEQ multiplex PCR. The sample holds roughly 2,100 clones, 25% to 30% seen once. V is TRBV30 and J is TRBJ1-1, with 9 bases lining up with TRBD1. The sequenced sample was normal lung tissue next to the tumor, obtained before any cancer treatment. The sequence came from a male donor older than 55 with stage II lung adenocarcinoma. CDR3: CAWSATGGYTEAFF. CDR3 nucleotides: TGTGCCTGGAGTGCGACAGGGGGGTACACTGAAGCTTTCTTT.